The rows below give T cell receptor beta chains drawn from one sample of a study of graft-versus-host responses after intestinal transplantation. Produced via immunoSEQ multiplex PCR; TCRdb's table is partial and in-frame only. The table includes 10,000 to 15,000 clones, 70% to 85% detected once. The material was PBMCs, obtained roughly 290 days after intestinal transplant. These receptors were obtained from a human patient who received an intestinal transplant, so some T cells may come from the graft donor. Both conserved end residues are part of each CDR3. The D gene is left open where the match is weak. For some rows the clone size is stated as once, few or many, or as a class when expanded; others skip it.

clone size: few; CDR3 length: 12; J gene: TRBJ1-5; D gene: NA; V gene: TRBV2; CDR3 protein: CASSWGNQPQHF; CDR3 DNA: TGTGCCAGCAGTTGGGGCAATCAGCCCCAGCATTTT
clone size: NA; CDR3 length: 15; J gene: TRBJ1-2; D gene: TRBD1; V gene: TRBV5-6; CDR3 protein: CASSLKGTDYYGYTF; CDR3 DNA: TGTGCCAGCAGCTTGAAAGGGACAGATTACTATGGCTACACCTTC
clone size: NA; CDR3 length: 16; J gene: TRBJ1-4; D gene: NA; V gene: TRBV5-4; CDR3 protein: CASSRETGASYEKLFF; CDR3 DNA: TGTGCCAGCAGCCGAGAAACCGGGGCCTCCTATGAAAAACTGTTTTTT
clone size: few; CDR3 length: 14; J gene: TRBJ2-2; D gene: NA; V gene: TRBV6-1; CDR3 protein: CASSEGGGAGELFF; CDR3 DNA: TGTGCCAGCAGTGAAGGGGGGGGCGCCGGGGAGCTGTTTTTT
clone size: NA; CDR3 length: 13; J gene: TRBJ1-1; D gene: NA; V gene: TRBV10-1; CDR3 protein: CASSDYSTRGAFF; CDR3 DNA: TGCGCCAGCAGTGACTACTCGACGAGGGGGGCTTTCTTT
clone size: NA; CDR3 length: 15; J gene: TRBJ2-7; D gene: TRBD1; V gene: TRBV6-5; CDR3 protein: CASSPPGQGSYEQYF; CDR3 DNA: TGTGCCAGCAGTCCTCCGGGACAGGGATCCTACGAGCAGTACTTC
clone size: NA; CDR3 length: 15; J gene: TRBJ2-2; D gene: NA; V gene: TRBV18; CDR3 protein: CASSERGRNTGELFF; CDR3 DNA: TGTGCCAGCTCGGAGAGGGGCCGGAACACCGGGGAGCTGTTTTTT
clone size: NA; CDR3 length: 14; J gene: TRBJ2-7; D gene: NA; V gene: TRBV6-4; CDR3 protein: CASCLRGDSYEQYF; CDR3 DNA: TGTGCCAGCTGCCTGCGTGGGGACTCCTACGAGCAGTACTTC
clone size: NA; CDR3 length: 13; J gene: TRBJ2-1; D gene: NA; V gene: TRBV4-1; CDR3 protein: CASSQTGQRGQFF; CDR3 DNA: TGCGCCAGCAGCCAAACCGGGCAGCGTGGGCAGTTCTTC
clone size: NA; CDR3 length: 14; J gene: TRBJ1-6; D gene: NA; V gene: TRBV2; CDR3 protein: CASSERARVTPLHF; CDR3 DNA: TGTGCCAGCAGTGAAAGGGCTCGCGTAACACCCCTCCACTTT
clone size: NA; CDR3 length: 19; J gene: TRBJ2-6; D gene: NA; V gene: TRBV5-1; CDR3 protein: CASSLVLSRVRAGANVLTF; CDR3 DNA: TGCGCCAGCAGCTTGGTATTGTCCAGGGTGCGGGCTGGGGCCAACGTCCTGACTTTC
clone size: NA; CDR3 length: 16; J gene: TRBJ1-2; D gene: TRBD1; V gene: TRBV10-3; CDR3 protein: CAITRDRTNLNYGYTF; CDR3 DNA: TGTGCCATCACCCGGGACAGGACGAACCTAAACTATGGCTACACCTTC
clone size: NA; CDR3 length: 16; J gene: TRBJ2-7; D gene: TRBD1; V gene: TRBV4-3; CDR3 protein: CASSQTGDRTIYEQYF; CDR3 DNA: TGCGCCAGCAGCCAAACCGGGGACAGGACTATATACGAGCAGTACTTC
clone size: NA; CDR3 length: 16; J gene: TRBJ2-7; D gene: TRBD2; V gene: TRBV28; CDR3 protein: CASSPRLAGGTYEQYF; CDR3 DNA: TGTGCCAGCAGTCCCAGACTAGCGGGAGGAACCTACGAGCAGTACTTC
clone size: NA; CDR3 length: 11; J gene: TRBJ2-7; D gene: NA; V gene: TRBV20-1; CDR3 protein: CSALGTYEQYF; CDR3 DNA: TGCAGTGCTCTAGGTACCTACGAGCAGTACTTC
clone size: NA; CDR3 length: 15; J gene: TRBJ2-1; D gene: NA; V gene: TRBV28; CDR3 protein: CASTNPWGGPNEQFF; CDR3 DNA: TGTGCCAGCACCAACCCCTGGGGGGGGCCCAATGAGCAGTTCTTC
clone size: NA; CDR3 length: 15; J gene: TRBJ2-3; D gene: TRBD1; V gene: TRBV6-1; CDR3 protein: CASSLTGLGTDTQYF; CDR3 DNA: TGTGCCAGCAGTCTGACAGGGTTGGGAACAGATACGCAGTATTTT
clone size: NA; CDR3 length: 13; J gene: TRBJ1-1; D gene: NA; V gene: TRBV28; CDR3 protein: CASSPGVRTEAFF; CDR3 DNA: TGTGCCAGCAGCCCAGGGGTGCGCACTGAAGCTTTCTTT
clone size: NA; CDR3 length: 17; J gene: TRBJ2-1; D gene: TRBD2; V gene: TRBV18; CDR3 protein: CASSRMGLADSYNEQFF; CDR3 DNA: TGTGCCAGCTCACGAATGGGACTAGCGGACTCCTACAATGAGCAGTTCTTC
clone size: few; CDR3 length: 14; J gene: TRBJ1-2; D gene: NA; V gene: TRBV23-1; CDR3 protein: CASSQPKDGYGYTF; CDR3 DNA: TGCGCCAGCAGTCAACCGAAGGATGGCTATGGCTACACCTTC
clone size: once; CDR3 length: 13; J gene: TRBJ2-7; D gene: NA; V gene: TRBV15; CDR3 protein: CATSRGDTREQYF; CDR3 DNA: TGTGCCACCAGCAGAGGGGACACCCGCGAGCAGTACTTC
clone size: NA; CDR3 length: 17; J gene: TRBJ2-1; D gene: TRBD2; V gene: TRBV5-1; CDR3 protein: CASSSRTSGSPYNEQFF; CDR3 DNA: TGCGCCAGCAGCTCCCGGACTAGCGGGAGTCCCTACAATGAGCAGTTCTTC
clone size: once; CDR3 length: 16; J gene: TRBJ2-3; D gene: TRBD2; V gene: TRBV7-9; CDR3 protein: CASSPSGSIGTDTQYF; CDR3 DNA: TGTGCCAGCAGCCCTAGCGGGAGTATCGGCACAGATACGCAGTATTTT
clone size: NA; CDR3 length: 15; J gene: TRBJ2-3; D gene: NA; V gene: TRBV4-1; CDR3 protein: CASSPLGLRTDTQYF; CDR3 DNA: TGCGCCAGCAGCCCATTAGGACTTCGCACAGATACGCAGTATTTT
clone size: NA; CDR3 length: 12; J gene: TRBJ2-1; D gene: TRBD2; V gene: TRBV7-3; CDR3 protein: CASSLLGREKFF; CDR3 DNA: TGTGCCAGCAGCTTGTTGGGGCGGGAGAAGTTCTTC
clone size: NA; CDR3 length: 15; J gene: TRBJ1-4; D gene: TRBD1; V gene: TRBV28; CDR3 protein: CASSRSGTGIEKLFF; CDR3 DNA: TGTGCCAGCAGTCGGTCCGGGACAGGGATTGAAAAACTGTTTTTT
clone size: NA; CDR3 length: 15; J gene: TRBJ2-1; D gene: TRBD1; V gene: TRBV9; CDR3 protein: CASSPGGTIYNEQFF; CDR3 DNA: TGTGCCAGCAGCCCAGGGGGCACCATCTACAATGAGCAGTTCTTC